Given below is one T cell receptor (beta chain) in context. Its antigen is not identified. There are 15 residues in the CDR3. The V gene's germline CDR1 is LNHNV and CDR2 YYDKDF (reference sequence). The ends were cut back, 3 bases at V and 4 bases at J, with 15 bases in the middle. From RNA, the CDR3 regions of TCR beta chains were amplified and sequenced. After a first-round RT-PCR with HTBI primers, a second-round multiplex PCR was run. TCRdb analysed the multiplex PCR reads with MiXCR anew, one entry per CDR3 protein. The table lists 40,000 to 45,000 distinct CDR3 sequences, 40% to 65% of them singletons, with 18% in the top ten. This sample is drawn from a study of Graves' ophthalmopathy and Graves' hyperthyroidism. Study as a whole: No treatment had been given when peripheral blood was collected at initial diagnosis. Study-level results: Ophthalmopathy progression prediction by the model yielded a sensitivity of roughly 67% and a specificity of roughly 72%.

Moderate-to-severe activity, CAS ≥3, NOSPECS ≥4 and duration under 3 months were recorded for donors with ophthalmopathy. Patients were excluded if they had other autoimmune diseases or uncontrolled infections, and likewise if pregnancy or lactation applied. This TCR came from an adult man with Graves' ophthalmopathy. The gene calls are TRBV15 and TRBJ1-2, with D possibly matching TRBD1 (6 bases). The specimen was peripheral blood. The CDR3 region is CATSRKAGVSYGYTF. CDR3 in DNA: TGTGCCACCAGCAGGAAAGCAGGGGTTTCCTATGGCTACACCTTC.